Below are 7 T cell receptor beta chains sequenced from a single sample in a study of T cell clonality in common variable immunodeficiency. TCRdb's table, derived via immunoSEQ multiplex PCR, lists solely in-frame clones and lacks some. Recorded here are approximately 81,000 clones, none singletons. The sequenced material came from peripheral blood mononuclear cells. The receptors originated from a person aged 18 to 75 in good health.

In its sample, this clone was seen many times. The sequenced fragment ends 3 residues before the CDR3 boundary, so the rest is inferred from the germline J gene. This chain links TRBV6-2 or TRBV6-3 with TRBJ2-2; 7 positions match TRBD1. CDR3 length: 15 residues. After removal of 6 bases from V and 1 base from J, the junction contained 5 bases not matched to a gene. Germline V gene sequence: CDR1 MNHEY, CDR2 SVGEGT. CDR3 sequence reads: CASSPGTENTGELFF. The CDR3 bases that were read are TGTGCCAGCAGCCCCGGGACAGAGAACACCGGGGAG.

With regard to this clone: The read terminates 3 residues before the CDR3 end, so the remaining end is supplied by the germline J gene. Other DNA sequences in the same sample also yield this CDR3. The rearrangement links TRBV20-1 to TRBJ2-1; 10 bases match TRBD2. V lost 0 bases, J lost 9 bases, and 8 bases stayed unmatched. Per the germline V gene, CDR1 is DFQATT and CDR2 is SNEGSKA (reference sequence). The length of the CDR3 is 15 residues. CDR3 DNA, as far as it was read: TGCAGTGCTAGAGATCCTAGCGGGAGACGGGGTGAG. Translated, it gives CSARDPSGRRGE. The entire CDR3 is CSARDPSGRRGEQFF.

Notes on this clone: The CDR3 goes on 3 residues after the read ends, and that part is filled in from the germline J gene. This sequence joins TRBV19 and TRBJ1-5; 8 bases agree with TRBD1. CDR3 length: 14 residues. The J segment lost 5 bases and the V segment lost 5 bases, leaving 5 bases of the junction unmatched. Germline CDR1 reads LNHDA; CDR2 reads SQIVND (reference sequence). This chain's CDR3 is CASSRPGGYQPQHF. The covered CDR3 bases are TGTGCCAGTAGTCGACCAGGGGGCTATCAGCCC.

The table lists this clone with many counts. The read comes to an end 3 residues before the CDR3 does, leaving the germline J gene to fill in the end. The chain joins TRBV13 to TRBJ2-1; TRBD1 agrees at 10 bases. J was trimmed by 8 bases and V by 6 bases; bases with no gene match: 7. CDR3 length equals 14 residues. The germline V gene encodes CDR1 PRHDT and CDR2 FYEKMQ (reference sequence). The DNA read from the CDR3 is TGTGCCAGCAGATCCGGGACAGGGGAACATGAG. It codes for CASRSGTGEHE. The whole CDR3 protein reads CASRSGTGEHEQFF.

This clone was detected many times. Read sequence stops 3 residues before the CDR3 end, and the germline J gene provides the missing end. This chain connects TRBV2 to TRBJ2-2; D perhaps matches TRBD1 (6 bases). The CDR3 loop spans 15 amino acids. V gave up 8 bases and J gave up 1 base, with 14 bases separating them. CDR1 is SNHLY, CDR2 FYNNEI, per germline. The CDR3 DNA, read in part, is TGTGCCAGCCCGGGTAGGGGGAAGAACACCGGGGAG. This translates into CASPGRGKNTGE. The entire CDR3 protein is CASPGRGKNTGELFF.

The sequenced part of the CDR3 DNA is TGCGCCAGCAGGGAACTAGCGGACCAATATACG. This codes for CASRELADQYT. The CDR3 in its entirety is CASRELADQYTQYF. The J gene is TRBJ2-3, the V gene TRBV10-2; 8 bases align to TRBD2. The CDR3 goes on 3 residues after the read ends, and that part is filled in from the germline J gene. The CDR3 has 14 residues. V dropped 6 bases and J dropped 7; count of bases not matched to a gene: 9. CDR1 WSHSY and CDR2 SAAADI come from the germline V gene.

This clone was observed a handful of times. The read falls 3 residues short of the CDR3 end, and the missing part is taken from the germline J gene. The chain links TRBV20-1 to TRBJ2-3; D is possibly TRBD2 (5 bases). Trimming left V 3 bases short and J 2 bases short, with 12 bases between. The CDR3 covers 14 residues. CDR1 and CDR2 (germline): DFQATT, SNEGSKA (reference sequence). CDR3 bases read: TGCAGTGCTAGTCGGAGCGGAGACACAGATACG. Its protein product is CSASRSGDTDT. The full CDR3 is CSASRSGDTDTQYF.